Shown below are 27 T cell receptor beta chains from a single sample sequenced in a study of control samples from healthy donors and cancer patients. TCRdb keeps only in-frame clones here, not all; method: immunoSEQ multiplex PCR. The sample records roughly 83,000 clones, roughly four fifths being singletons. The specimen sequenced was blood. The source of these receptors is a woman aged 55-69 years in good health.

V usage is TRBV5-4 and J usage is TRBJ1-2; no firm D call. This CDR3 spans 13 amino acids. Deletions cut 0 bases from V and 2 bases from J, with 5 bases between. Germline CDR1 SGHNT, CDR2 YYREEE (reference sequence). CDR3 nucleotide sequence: TGTGCCAGCAGCTTGGAAGTGAACTATGGCTACACCTTC. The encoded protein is CASSLEVNYGYTF.

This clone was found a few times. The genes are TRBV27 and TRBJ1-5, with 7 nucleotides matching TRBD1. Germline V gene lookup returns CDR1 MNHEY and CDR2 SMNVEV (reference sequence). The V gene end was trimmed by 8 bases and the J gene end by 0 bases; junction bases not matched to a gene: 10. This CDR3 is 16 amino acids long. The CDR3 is CASRAGGGYSNQPQHF. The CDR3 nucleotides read TGTGCCAGCCGGGCAGGGGGGGGATATAGCAATCAGCCCCAGCATTTT.

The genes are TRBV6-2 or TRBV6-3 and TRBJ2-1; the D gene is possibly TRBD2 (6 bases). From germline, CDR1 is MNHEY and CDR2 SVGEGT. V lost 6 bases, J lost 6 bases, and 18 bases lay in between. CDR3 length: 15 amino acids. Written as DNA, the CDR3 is TGTGCCAGCAGCCTAAAGGGACTCGGGGCCAATGAGCAGTTCTTC. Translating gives CASSLKGLGANEQFF.

The CDR3 protein is CASSQPTSGRVDTQYF. The CDR3 DNA follows: TGCGCCAGCAGCCAGCCTACTAGCGGGAGGGTAGATACGCAGTATTTT. The V gene is TRBV4-1, the J gene TRBJ2-3, with 13 nucleotides matching TRBD2. The CDR3 loop spans 16 amino acids. V lost 3 bases to trimming and J lost 5 bases; unmatched junction nucleotides: 5. CDR1 and CDR2 (germline): MGHRA, YSYEKL.

The CDR3 spells CASSQGVADYNEQFF. The CDR3 DNA reads as TGTGCCAGCAGCCAAGGGGTAGCGGACTACAATGAGCAGTTCTTC. The chain couples TRBV3-1 (or the pseudogene TRBV3-2) to TRBJ2-1; D perhaps matches TRBD2 (6 bases). The CDR3 sequence is 15 residues long. V dropped 1 base and J dropped 3 bases, with 10 bases sitting between them. Germline-derived CDR1 and CDR2 are LGHDT and YNNKEL (reference sequence).

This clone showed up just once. DNA for the CDR3: TGTGCCAGCTCACCAATCAGGGAAAGCGAGCAGTTCTTC. Its protein is CASSPIRESEQFF. The chain links TRBV18 to TRBJ2-1; tentative D call: TRBD1 (5 bases). V gave up 2 bases and J gave up 10 bases, with 12 bases separating them. This CDR3 has 13 amino acids. Germline loops: CDR1 KGHSH, CDR2 LQKENI.

This CDR3 reads CASSRGEQANTEAFF. The CDR3, as DNA: TGCGCCAGCAGCCGAGGAGAACAGGCGAACACTGAAGCTTTCTTT. The chain is built from TRBV4-1 and TRBJ1-1, with D perhaps matching TRBD1 (5 bases). This CDR3 has 15 residues. V gave up 4 bases and J gave up 1 base, with 13 bases separating them. Germline V lookup: CDR1 MGHRA, CDR2 YSYEKL.

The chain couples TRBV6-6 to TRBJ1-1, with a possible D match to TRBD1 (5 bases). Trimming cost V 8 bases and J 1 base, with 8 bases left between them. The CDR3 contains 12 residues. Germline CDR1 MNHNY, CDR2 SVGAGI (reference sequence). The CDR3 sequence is CASRGANTEAFF. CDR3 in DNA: TGTGCCAGCCGAGGGGCGAACACTGAAGCTTTCTTT.

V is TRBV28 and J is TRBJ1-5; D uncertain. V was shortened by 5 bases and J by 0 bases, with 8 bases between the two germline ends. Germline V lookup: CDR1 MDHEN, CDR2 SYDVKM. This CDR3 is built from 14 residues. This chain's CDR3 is CASSPTNSNQPQHF. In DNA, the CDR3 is TGTGCCAGCAGTCCCACCAATAGCAATCAGCCCCAGCATTTT.

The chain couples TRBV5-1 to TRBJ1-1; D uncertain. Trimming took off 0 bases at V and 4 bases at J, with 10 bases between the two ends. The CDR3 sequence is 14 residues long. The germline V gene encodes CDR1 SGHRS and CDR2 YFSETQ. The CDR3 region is CASSLAGVGTEAFF. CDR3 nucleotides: TGCGCCAGCAGCTTGGCTGGCGTGGGCACTGAAGCTTTCTTT.

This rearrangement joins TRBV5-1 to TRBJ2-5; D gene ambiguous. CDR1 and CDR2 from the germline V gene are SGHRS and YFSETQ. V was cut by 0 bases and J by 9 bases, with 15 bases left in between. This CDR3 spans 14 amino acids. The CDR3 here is CASSLGPTLGAQYF. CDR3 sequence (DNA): TGCGCCAGCAGCTTGGGGCCTACCCTTGGAGCCCAGTACTTC.

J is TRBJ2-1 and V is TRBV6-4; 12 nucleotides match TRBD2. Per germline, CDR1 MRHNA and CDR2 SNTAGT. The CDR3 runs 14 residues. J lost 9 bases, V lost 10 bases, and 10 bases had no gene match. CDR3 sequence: CATTRLAGVPEQFF. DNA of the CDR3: TGTGCCACCACGAGACTAGCGGGAGTCCCTGAGCAGTTCTTC.

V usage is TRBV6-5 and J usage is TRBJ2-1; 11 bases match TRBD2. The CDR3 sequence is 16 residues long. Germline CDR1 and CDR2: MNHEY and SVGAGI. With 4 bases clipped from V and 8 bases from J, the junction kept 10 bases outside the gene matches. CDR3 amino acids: CASSSTTSGNFDEQFF. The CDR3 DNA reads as TGTGCCAGCAGTTCGACGACTAGCGGGAATTTCGATGAGCAGTTCTTC.

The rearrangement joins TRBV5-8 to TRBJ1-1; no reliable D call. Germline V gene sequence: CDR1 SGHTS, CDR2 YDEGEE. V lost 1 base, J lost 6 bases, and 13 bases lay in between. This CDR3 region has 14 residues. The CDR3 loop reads CASSLMVTSAEAFF. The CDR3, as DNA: TGTGCCAGCAGCTTGATGGTCACGAGCGCTGAAGCTTTCTTT.

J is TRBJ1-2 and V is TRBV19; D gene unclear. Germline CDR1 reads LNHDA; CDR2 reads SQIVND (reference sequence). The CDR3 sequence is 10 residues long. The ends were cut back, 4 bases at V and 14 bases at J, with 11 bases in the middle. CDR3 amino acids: CASSRESWTF. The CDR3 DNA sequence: TGTGCCAGTAGTAGGGAATCGTGGACCTTC.

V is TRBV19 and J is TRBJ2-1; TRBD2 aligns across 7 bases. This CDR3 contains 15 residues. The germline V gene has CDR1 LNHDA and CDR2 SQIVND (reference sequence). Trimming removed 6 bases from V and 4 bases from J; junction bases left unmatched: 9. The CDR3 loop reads CASRDGPSGYNEQFF. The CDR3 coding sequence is TGTGCCAGTAGGGACGGGCCTAGCGGTTACAATGAGCAGTTCTTC.

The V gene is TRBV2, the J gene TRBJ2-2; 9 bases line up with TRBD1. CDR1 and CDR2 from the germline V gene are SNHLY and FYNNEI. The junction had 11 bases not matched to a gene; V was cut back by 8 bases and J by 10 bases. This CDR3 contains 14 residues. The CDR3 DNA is TGTGCCAGCTCCGGGACAGGGAGCCTCCCGGAGCTGTTTTTT. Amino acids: CASSGTGSLPELFF.

The CDR3 nucleotides read TGCGCCAGCAGCCAAGGGCTGAGCGGGAGGAGCTCCTACGAGCAGTACTTC. It encodes CASSQGLSGRSSYEQYF. The chain couples TRBV4-1 to TRBJ2-7; 9 bases match TRBD2. The CDR3 consists of 17 residues. CDR1 MGHRA and CDR2 YSYEKL come from the germline V gene. The V segment lost 1 base and the J segment 0 bases; nucleotides outside the gene matches: 7.

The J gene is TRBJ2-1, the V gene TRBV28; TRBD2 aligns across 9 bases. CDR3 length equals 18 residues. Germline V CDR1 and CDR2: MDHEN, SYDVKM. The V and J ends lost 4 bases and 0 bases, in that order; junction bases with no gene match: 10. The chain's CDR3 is CASSSDRFSGSSYNEQFF. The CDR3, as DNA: TGTGCCAGCAGTTCCGACCGGTTTAGCGGGAGCTCCTACAATGAGCAGTTCTTC.

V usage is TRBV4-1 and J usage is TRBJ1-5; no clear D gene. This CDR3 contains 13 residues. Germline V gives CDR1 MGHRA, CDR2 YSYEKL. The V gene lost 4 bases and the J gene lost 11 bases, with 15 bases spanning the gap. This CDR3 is CASSRIFAEAQHF. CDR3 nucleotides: TGCGCCAGCAGCCGGATATTCGCCGAGGCCCAGCATTTT.

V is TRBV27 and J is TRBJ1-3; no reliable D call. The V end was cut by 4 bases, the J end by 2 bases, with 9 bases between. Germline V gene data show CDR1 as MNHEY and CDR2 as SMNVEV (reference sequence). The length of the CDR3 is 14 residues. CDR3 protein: CASSSGMPGNTIYF. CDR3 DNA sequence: TGTGCCAGCAGTTCTGGGATGCCTGGAAACACCATATATTTT.

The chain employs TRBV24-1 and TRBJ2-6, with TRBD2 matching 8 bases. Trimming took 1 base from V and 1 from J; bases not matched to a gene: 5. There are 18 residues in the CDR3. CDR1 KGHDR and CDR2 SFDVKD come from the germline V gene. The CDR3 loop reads CATSDFASGPSGANVLTF. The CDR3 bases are TGTGCCACCAGTGATTTCGCTAGCGGGCCGTCTGGGGCCAACGTCCTGACTTTC.

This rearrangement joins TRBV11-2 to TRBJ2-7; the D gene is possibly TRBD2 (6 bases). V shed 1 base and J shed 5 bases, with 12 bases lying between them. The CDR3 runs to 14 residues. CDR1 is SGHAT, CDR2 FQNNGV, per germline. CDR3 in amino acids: CASSLGGPGDEQYF. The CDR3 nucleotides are TGTGCCAGCAGCTTAGGCGGCCCGGGGGACGAGCAGTACTTC.

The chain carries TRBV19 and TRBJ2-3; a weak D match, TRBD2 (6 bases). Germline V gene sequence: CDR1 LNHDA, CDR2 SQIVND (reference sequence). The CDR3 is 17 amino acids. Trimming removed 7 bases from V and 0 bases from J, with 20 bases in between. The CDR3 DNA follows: TGTGCCAGTACCGCACTTGGGACTTTCCCGAGCACAGATACGCAGTATTTT. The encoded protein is CASTALGTFPSTDTQYF.

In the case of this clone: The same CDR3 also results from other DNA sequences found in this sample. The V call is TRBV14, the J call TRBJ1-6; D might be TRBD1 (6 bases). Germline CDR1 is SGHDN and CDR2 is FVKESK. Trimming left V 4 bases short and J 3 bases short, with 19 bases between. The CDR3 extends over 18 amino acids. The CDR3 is CASSPQGQGSLYNSPLHF. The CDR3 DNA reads TGTGCCAGCAGCCCCCAGGGGCAGGGGTCACTCTATAATTCACCCCTCCACTTT. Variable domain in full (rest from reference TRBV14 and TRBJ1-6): EAGVTQFPSHSVIEKGQTVTLRCDPISGHDNLYWYRRVMGKEIKFLLHFVKESKQDESGMPNNRFLAERTGGTYSTLKVQPAELEDSGVYFCASSPQGQGSLYNSPLHFGNGTRLTVT.

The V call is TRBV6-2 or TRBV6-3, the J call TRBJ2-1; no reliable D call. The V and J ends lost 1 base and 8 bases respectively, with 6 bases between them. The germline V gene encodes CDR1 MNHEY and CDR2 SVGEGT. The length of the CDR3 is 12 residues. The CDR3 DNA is TGTGCCAGCAGTTACTTCGGCGATGAGCAGTTCTTC. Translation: CASSYFGDEQFF.

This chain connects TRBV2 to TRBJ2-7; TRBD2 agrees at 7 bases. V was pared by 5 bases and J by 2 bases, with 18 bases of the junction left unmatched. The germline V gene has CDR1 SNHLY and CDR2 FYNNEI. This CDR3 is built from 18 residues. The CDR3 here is CASSSTHPWKRDAYEQYF. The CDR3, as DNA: TGTGCCAGCAGTTCCACCCATCCTTGGAAGCGGGATGCCTACGAGCAGTACTTC.